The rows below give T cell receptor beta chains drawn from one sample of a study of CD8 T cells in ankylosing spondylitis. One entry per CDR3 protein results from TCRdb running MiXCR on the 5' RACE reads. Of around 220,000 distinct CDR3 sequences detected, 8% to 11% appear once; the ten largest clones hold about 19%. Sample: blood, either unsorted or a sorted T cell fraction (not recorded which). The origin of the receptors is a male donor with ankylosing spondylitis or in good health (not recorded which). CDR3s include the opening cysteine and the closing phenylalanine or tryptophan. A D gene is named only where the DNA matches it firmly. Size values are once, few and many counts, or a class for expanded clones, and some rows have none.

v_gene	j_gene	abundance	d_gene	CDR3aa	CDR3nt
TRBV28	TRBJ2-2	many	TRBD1	CASTLNRGPNTGELFF	TGTGCCAGCACTCTGAACAGGGGCCCGAACACCGGGGAGCTGTTTTTT
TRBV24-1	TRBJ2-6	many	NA	CATSLTSSGANVLTF	TGTGCCACCAGTTTGACGAGCTCTGGGGCCAACGTCCTGACTTTC
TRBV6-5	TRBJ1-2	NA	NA	CASSYGQRPANYGYTF	TGTGCCAGCAGTTACGGACAACGCCCAGCTAACTATGGCTACACCTTC
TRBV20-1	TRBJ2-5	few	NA	CSARMQGRRETQYF	TGCAGTGCTAGAATGCAGGGGCGGAGAGAGACCCAGTACTTC
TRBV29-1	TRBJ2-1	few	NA	CSVEEGMSSYNEQFF	TGCAGCGTTGAAGAAGGCATGAGCTCCTACAATGAGCAGTTCTTC
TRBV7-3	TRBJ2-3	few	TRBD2	CASSLTPPSGGARDTQYF	TGTGCCAGCAGCTTAACGCCCCCTAGCGGGGGGGCCAGAGATACGCAGTATTTT
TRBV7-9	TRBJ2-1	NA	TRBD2	CASSWLAGDCNEQFF	TGTGCCAGCAGCTGGCTAGCGGGGGACTGCAACGAGCAGTTCTTC
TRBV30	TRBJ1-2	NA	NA	CAWQREVSGGYTF	TGTGCCTGGCAGCGTGAGGTGTCGGGTGGCTACACCTTC
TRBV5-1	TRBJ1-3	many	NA	CASSLSGPGNTIYF	TGCGCCAGCAGCTTGTCGGGGCCTGGAAACACCATATATTTT
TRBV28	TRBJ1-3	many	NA	CASSPPQGGSGNTIYF	TGTGCCAGCAGTCCCCCCCAAGGGGGCTCTGGAAACACCATATATTTT
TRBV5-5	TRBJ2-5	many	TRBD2	CASSLDGGGLETQYF	TGTGCCAGCAGCTTGGATGGGGGGGGGTTAGAGACCCAGTACTTC
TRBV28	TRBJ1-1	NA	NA	CANSSRSTEAFF	TGTGCCAACAGTTCCCGGAGCACTGAAGCTTTCTTT
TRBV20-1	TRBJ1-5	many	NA	CSARSNRAQPQHF	TGCAGTGCTAGGTCGAACAGGGCTCAGCCCCAGCATTTT
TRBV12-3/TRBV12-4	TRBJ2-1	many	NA	CASSLDSTYNEQFF	TGTGCCAGCAGTTTAGACAGCACTTACAATGAGCAGTTCTTC
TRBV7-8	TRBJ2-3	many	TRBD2	CASSSLGAGGPADTQYF	TGTGCCAGCAGCTCGCTTGGGGCGGGGGGGCCCGCAGATACGCAGTATTTT
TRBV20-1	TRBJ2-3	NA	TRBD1	CSPLWAGGRPDTQYF	TGCAGCCCGTTGTGGGCAGGGGGCAGGCCAGATACGCAGTATTTT
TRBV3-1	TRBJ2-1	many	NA	CASSQDVGGPFNEQFF	TGTGCCAGCAGCCAAGATGTGGGGGGGCCTTTCAATGAGCAGTTCTTC
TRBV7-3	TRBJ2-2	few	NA	CASSPRDIDETGELFF	TGTGCCAGCAGCCCCCGGGACATAGACGAGACCGGGGAGCTGTTTTTT
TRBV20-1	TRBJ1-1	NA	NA	CSARFFGGEQAFF	TGCAGTGCTAGATTCTTCGGGGGTGAACAAGCTTTCTTT
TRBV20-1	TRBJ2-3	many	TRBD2	CSARVGIAGSDTQYF	TGCAGTGCTAGAGTAGGGATAGCGGGGTCAGATACGCAGTATTTT
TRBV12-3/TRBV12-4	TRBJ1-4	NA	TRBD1	CASSPRRGRGNEKLFF	TGTGCCAGCAGCCCTCGGAGGGGGCGGGGTAATGAAAAACTGTTTTTT
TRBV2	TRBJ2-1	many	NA	CASSDRIKQFF	TGTGCCAGCAGTGACAGGATTAAGCAGTTCTTC
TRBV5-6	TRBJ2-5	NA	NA	CASSSDVLETQYF	TGTGCCAGCAGCTCCGACGTGTTGGAGACCCAGTACTTC
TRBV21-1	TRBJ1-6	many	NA	CASSKKQAGGNSPLHF	TGTGCCAGCAGCAAAAAGCAAGCAGGGGGCAATTCACCCCTCCACTTT
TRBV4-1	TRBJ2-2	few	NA	CASSQDPGMDTGELFF	TGCGCCAGCAGCCAAGACCCGGGGATGGACACCGGGGAGCTGTTTTTT
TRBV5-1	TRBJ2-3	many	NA	CASSLFWADTQYF	TGCGCCAGCAGCTTGTTTTGGGCAGATACGCAGTATTTT
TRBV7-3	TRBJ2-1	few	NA	CASSALSYNEQFF	TGTGCCAGCAGCGCCTTGTCGTACAATGAGCAGTTCTTC
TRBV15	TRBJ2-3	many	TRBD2	CATSRVSGGAGDTQYF	TGTGCCACCAGCAGAGTTAGCGGGGGGGCCGGAGATACGCAGTATTTT
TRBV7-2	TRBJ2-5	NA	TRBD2	CASSPGLAGGEGETQYF	TGTGCCAGCAGCCCAGGACTAGCGGGGGGAGAGGGGGAGACCCAGTACTTC
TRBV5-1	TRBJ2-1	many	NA	CASSPHGGREQFF	TGCGCCAGCAGCCCCCATGGCGGTCGAGAGCAGTTCTTC
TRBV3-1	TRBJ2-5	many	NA	CASSQRGYQETQYF	TGTGCCAGCAGCCAAAGGGGGTACCAAGAGACCCAGTACTTC
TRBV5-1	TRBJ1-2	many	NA	CASSLDGTNGYTF	TGCGCCAGCAGCTTGGACGGGACGAATGGCTACACCTTC
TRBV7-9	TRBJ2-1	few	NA	CASSVSYNEQFF	TGTGCCAGCAGCGTCTCCTACAATGAGCAGTTCTTC
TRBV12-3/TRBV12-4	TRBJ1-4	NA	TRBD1	CASSLLTGDEKLFF	TGTGCCAGCAGTTTACTCACAGGGGATGAAAAACTGTTTTTT
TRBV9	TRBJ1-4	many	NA	CASSVDQGEKLFF	TGTGCCAGCAGCGTAGATCAGGGTGAAAAACTGTTTTTT
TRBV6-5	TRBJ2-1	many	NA	CASSWSGYNEQFF	TGTGCCAGCAGTTGGAGCGGCTACAATGAGCAGTTCTTC
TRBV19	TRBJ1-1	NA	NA	CASSLLTQRMNTEAFF	TGTGCCAGTAGTCTTTTAACACAGCGGATGAACACTGAAGCTTTCTTT
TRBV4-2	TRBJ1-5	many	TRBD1	CASSHGQGNQPQHF	TGTGCCAGCAGCCATGGACAGGGCAATCAGCCCCAGCATTTT
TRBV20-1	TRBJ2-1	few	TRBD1	CRAPGTGNFDEQFF	TGCAGGGCCCCCGGGACAGGGAATTTCGATGAGCAGTTCTTC
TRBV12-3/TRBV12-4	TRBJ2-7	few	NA	CASSLPFSYEQYF	TGTGCCAGCAGTTTACCCTTCTCCTACGAGCAGTACTTC
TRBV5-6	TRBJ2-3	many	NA	CASSLGRLSTDTQYF	TGTGCCAGCAGCTTGGGTAGACTCAGCACAGATACGCAGTATTTT
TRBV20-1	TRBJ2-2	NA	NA	CSATQGANTGELFF	TGCAGTGCTACTCAGGGAGCGAACACCGGGGAGCTGTTTTTT
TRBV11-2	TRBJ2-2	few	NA	CASSSQPMAGELFF	TGTGCCAGCAGCTCACAACCTATGGCCGGGGAGCTGTTTTTT
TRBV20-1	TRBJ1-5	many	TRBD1	CSARDDLWQGASFGNQPQHF	TGCAGTGCTAGAGATGATCTTTGGCAGGGGGCAAGTTTTGGCAATCAGCCCCAGCATTTT
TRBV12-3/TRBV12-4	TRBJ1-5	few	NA	CASRIWVNQPQHF	TGTGCCAGCAGGATATGGGTTAATCAGCCCCAGCATTTT
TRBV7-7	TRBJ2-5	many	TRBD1	CASSLDTRTGEVQYF	TGTGCTAGCAGCTTAGATACTCGGACAGGGGAGGTCCAGTACTTC
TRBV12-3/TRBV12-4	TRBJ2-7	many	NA	CASSSEGGEQYF	TGTGCCAGCAGTTCGGAGGGGGGCGAGCAGTACTTC
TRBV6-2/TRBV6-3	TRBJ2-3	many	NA	CATVTGTSTDTQYF	TGTGCCACCGTTACTGGGACGAGCACAGATACGCAGTATTTT